The rows below give T cell receptor beta chains drawn from one sample of a study of blood T cell repertoires in COVID-19. TCRdb's table, derived via immunoSEQ multiplex PCR, lists solely in-frame clones and lacks some. The repertoire includes about 48,000 clones, approximately 80% of them detected once, and under 60% sits in the top ten. Input material: peripheral blood. The source is a man between 65 and 85 years old with acute or convalescent COVID-19. CDR3s include the opening cysteine and the closing phenylalanine or tryptophan. The D gene is left open where the match is weak. Clone size is given for some rows only: seen once, a few or many times, or a class if the clone is expanded.

j_gene: TRBJ2-2; abundance: once; d_gene: .; v_gene: TRBV24-1; CDR3nt: TGTGCCACCAGTGATGGGGCGATGACCGGGGAGCTGTTTTTT; CDR3aa: CATSDGAMTGELFF
j_gene: TRBJ1-5; abundance: .; d_gene: TRBD1; v_gene: TRBV19; CDR3nt: TGTGCCAGTCGCCGGGACAGGGGGCTTCAGCCCCAGCATTTT; CDR3aa: CASRRDRGLQPQHF
j_gene: TRBJ1-6; abundance: .; d_gene: .; v_gene: TRBV7-2; CDR3nt: TGTGCCAGCAGTCAAAACTCGGGAGTAAATAATTCACCCCTCCACTTT; CDR3aa: CASSQNSGVNNSPLHF
j_gene: TRBJ1-3; abundance: few; d_gene: .; v_gene: TRBV13; CDR3nt: TGTGCCAGCAGCTCTTTCCGGACAGCCTACTCTGGAAACACCATATATTTT; CDR3aa: CASSSFRTAYSGNTIYF
j_gene: TRBJ1-2; abundance: .; d_gene: .; v_gene: TRBV5-6; CDR3nt: TGTGCCAGCAGCCCTATGGGCCTGTTCGGGGTTGTCGGCTACACCTTC; CDR3aa: CASSPMGLFGVVGYTF
j_gene: TRBJ1-1; abundance: few; d_gene: .; v_gene: TRBV4-3; CDR3nt: TGCGCCAGCAGCCAAGATTGGGGGCAGTTGAACACTGAAGCTTTCTTT; CDR3aa: CASSQDWGQLNTEAFF
j_gene: TRBJ2-1; abundance: .; d_gene: TRBD2; v_gene: TRBV7-9; CDR3nt: TGTGCCAGCAGCCCCCCCCGTAGACTAGCGGGAAGCAATGAGCAGTTCTTC; CDR3aa: CASSPPRRLAGSNEQFF
j_gene: TRBJ2-1; abundance: once; d_gene: TRBD2; v_gene: TRBV11-1; CDR3nt: TGTGCCAGCAGCTTAGAGGCACTAGCGGGAGGGCCATCTTTCTTC; CDR3aa: CASSLEALAGGPSFF
j_gene: TRBJ1-5; abundance: once; d_gene: .; v_gene: TRBV18; CDR3nt: TGTGCCAGCTCACCCCAGGTGAATAGCAATCAGCCCCAGCATTTT; CDR3aa: CASSPQVNSNQPQHF
j_gene: TRBJ1-2; abundance: .; d_gene: .; v_gene: TRBV9; CDR3nt: TGTGCCAGCAGCGTAGGCACAAAAGACTATGGAGGCTACACCTTC; CDR3aa: CASSVGTKDYGGYTF
j_gene: TRBJ1-5; abundance: .; d_gene: .; v_gene: TRBV7-9; CDR3nt: TGTGCCAGCAGCTTAGAGGCCTACGGGGATCAGCCCCAGCATTTT; CDR3aa: CASSLEAYGDQPQHF
j_gene: TRBJ2-1; abundance: .; d_gene: .; v_gene: TRBV6-5; CDR3nt: TGTGCCAGCAGAGTCACAGGGACCTACAATGAGCAGTTCTTC; CDR3aa: CASRVTGTYNEQFF
j_gene: TRBJ2-5; abundance: .; d_gene: .; v_gene: TRBV5-1; CDR3nt: TGCGCCAGCAGCTTGAACGGGGGGCCCCAAGAGACCCAGTACTTC; CDR3aa: CASSLNGGPQETQYF
j_gene: TRBJ1-4; abundance: .; d_gene: TRBD1; v_gene: TRBV2; CDR3nt: TGTGCCAGCCACCCGGGGACAGGGTATGAAAAACTGTTTTTT; CDR3aa: CASHPGTGYEKLFF
j_gene: TRBJ2-5; abundance: .; d_gene: .; v_gene: TRBV5-4; CDR3nt: TGTGCCAGCAGCTTGCCAGGGTCCTTGGGGCAAGAGACCCAGTACTTC; CDR3aa: CASSLPGSLGQETQYF
j_gene: TRBJ1-5; abundance: .; d_gene: TRBD1; v_gene: TRBV6-1; CDR3nt: TGTGCCAGCAGTTCCGGGACAGGGGACAATCAGCCCCAGCATTTT; CDR3aa: CASSSGTGDNQPQHF
j_gene: TRBJ2-7; abundance: .; d_gene: .; v_gene: TRBV10-1; CDR3nt: TGCGCCAGCAGTGAGTATGGGAGTTCGAAAAACGAGCAGTACTTC; CDR3aa: CASSEYGSSKNEQYF
j_gene: TRBJ1-5; abundance: few; d_gene: TRBD1; v_gene: TRBV7-9; CDR3nt: TGTGCCAGCAGCTTCGGGACAGGACTTTTTAATAGCAATCAGCCCCAGCATTTT; CDR3aa: CASSFGTGLFNSNQPQHF
j_gene: TRBJ1-4; abundance: .; d_gene: .; v_gene: TRBV28; CDR3nt: TGTGCCAGCAGTTTCGGGGCTAATGAAAAACTGTTTTTT; CDR3aa: CASSFGANEKLFF